The sequence of this T cell receptor beta chain was determined in a study of cytomegalovirus exposure and HLA in healthy donors. Both 60 Vbeta primers and 13 Jbeta primers went into the PCR. Only in-frame clones appear in the TCRdb table, and some are missing; sequencing was by immunoSEQ multiplex PCR. This table holds 150,000 or so clones, about 77% found once. This clonotype originated in a male donor in good health and CMV-seronegative. Specimen: PBMCs.

CDR3 coding DNA: TGTGCCAGCTTCGCGGGGGGGCACGAGCAGTACTTC. Amino acid sequence: CASFAGGHEQYF. The rearrangement links TRBV2 to TRBJ2-7; 9 bases agree with TRBD2. V trimming: 8 bases; J trimming: 5 bases; junction bases outside the gene matches: 4. This CDR3 has 12 amino acids. Germline V lookup: CDR1 SNHLY, CDR2 FYNNEI. The whole variable domain, filled in from reference TRBV2 and TRBJ2-7, reads EPEVTQTPSHQVTQMGQEVILRCVPISNHLYFYWYRQILGQKVEFLVSFYNNEISEKSEIFDDQFSVERPDGSNFTLKIRSTKLEDSAMYFCASFAGGHEQYFGPGTRLTVT.